Below, one T cell receptor (beta chain) is given with its context. This clonotype was counted many times. Its antigen is not yet known. Base qualities are missing; no much larger clone stands one base away. This specimen belongs to a study of early T cells in non-severe SARS-CoV-2 infection (dated by TCRdb to the early 2020s). For the wider study: Because TCR sequencing relied on bulk RNA taken from unsorted whole blood, pairing of alpha and beta chains was not possible. Broad study findings and their caveats: VDJdb matching was skewed toward anti-spike CD8 responses and likely underestimated virus-specific expansions by missing private and CD4 specificities.

Set within a cohort of healthcare workers in London, UK, this nested case-control study involved weekly PCR testing of nasopharyngeal swabs along with blood sampling. Healthcare workers were enrolled in the week of the UK lockdown, from 23 to 31 March 2020, and were followed every week for up to 16 weeks. According to the germline V gene, CDR1 reads SGHRS and CDR2 reads YFSETQ. Spanning cysteine to phenylalanine, the CDR3 consists of 17 amino acids. The sequence is cut down to CDR3 DNA, 51 bases in frame from base 1. Clipping removes 4 bases from V and 1 base from J, with 6 as the unmatched junction base count. Library method: 5' RACE. The run used a NextSeq 500. In the TCR library protocol, unique molecular identifiers were attached to individual cDNA molecules to correct for PCR bias and sequencing error. Both TCR alpha and beta chains were sequenced, and tight co-correlation was observed between alpha and beta sequence abundances in each sample. Per the source publication's procedure: Decombinator V4 was used to perform V gene, J gene and CDR3 annotation of TCR sequences. TCRs were defined as expanded if a significant change between any two time points was detected under a Poisson model with p below 0.0001. TCR abundances were normalised to the total number of TCRs sequenced in each sample and reported as counts per million. TRAV1-2 paired with TRAJ12, TRAJ20 or TRAJ33 defined MAIT TCRs, while TRAV10 paired with TRAJ18 defined iNKT TCRs. VDJdb, accessed 1 November 2021, was searched for CMV, EBV and SARS-CoV-2 annotated TCRs, with TCRs annotated for multiple antigens excluded. TCRdb passed the public sequencing reads through fastp at Q25 and MiXCR, retaining productive beta sequences. Every entry covers one CDR3 protein and lists the most common genes and DNA from its rows. The V and J calls here are based on TCRdb, not the publication. The sample profile shows tens of thousands of distinct CDR3 sequences; 10% to 15% of them were found once. The top ten clonotypes cover about 4.2% of the sample.

The chain is assembled from TRBV5-1 and TRBJ2-2, and 11 junctional nucleotides match TRBD2. This clonotype was sampled from an adult who was a healthcare worker with PCR-confirmed SARS-CoV-2 infection or an uninfected control (not recorded which). Sequenced: whole blood. The CDR3 sequence is CASSLPGLAGNTGELFF. The DNA reads TGCGCCAGCAGCCTACCCGGACTAGCGGGGAACACCGGGGAGCTGTTTTTT.